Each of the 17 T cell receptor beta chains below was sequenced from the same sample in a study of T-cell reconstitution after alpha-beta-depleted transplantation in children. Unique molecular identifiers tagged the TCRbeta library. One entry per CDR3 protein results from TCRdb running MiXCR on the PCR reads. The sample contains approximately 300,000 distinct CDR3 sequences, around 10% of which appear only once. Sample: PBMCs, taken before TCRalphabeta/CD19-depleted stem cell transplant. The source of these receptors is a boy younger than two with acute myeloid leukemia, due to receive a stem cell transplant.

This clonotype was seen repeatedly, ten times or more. This chain's CDR3 is CATRLALYNEQFF. As DNA, the CDR3 is TGTGCCACCAGACTAGCGCTCTACAATGAGCAGTTCTTC. The chain employs TRBV12-3 or TRBV12-4 and TRBJ2-1; 8 bases line up with TRBD2. V gave up 10 bases and J gave up 3 bases; unmatched junction bases: 5. CDR3 size: 13 residues.

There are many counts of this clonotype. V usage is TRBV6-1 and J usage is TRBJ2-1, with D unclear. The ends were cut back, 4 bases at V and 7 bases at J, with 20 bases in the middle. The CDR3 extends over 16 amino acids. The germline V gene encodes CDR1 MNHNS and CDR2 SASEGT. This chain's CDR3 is CASSGLVGYQGNEQFF. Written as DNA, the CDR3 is TGTGCCAGCAGTGGATTAGTCGGATACCAAGGGAATGAGCAGTTCTTC.

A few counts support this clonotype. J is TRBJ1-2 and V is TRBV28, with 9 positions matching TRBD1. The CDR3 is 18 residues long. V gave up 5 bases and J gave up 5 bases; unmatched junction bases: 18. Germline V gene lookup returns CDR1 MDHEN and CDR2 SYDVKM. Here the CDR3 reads CASSPRDREIPGSYGYTF. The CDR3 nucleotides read TGTGCCAGCAGTCCGCGGGACAGGGAGATTCCCGGGAGTTATGGCTACACCTTC.

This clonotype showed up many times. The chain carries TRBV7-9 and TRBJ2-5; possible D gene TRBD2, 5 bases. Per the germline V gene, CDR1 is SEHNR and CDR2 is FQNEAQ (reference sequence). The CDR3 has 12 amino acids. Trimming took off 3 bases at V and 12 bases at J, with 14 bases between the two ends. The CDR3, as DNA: TGTGCCAGCAGCTTTGGCGGGCCTGGGAAGTACTTC. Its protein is CASSFGGPGKYF.

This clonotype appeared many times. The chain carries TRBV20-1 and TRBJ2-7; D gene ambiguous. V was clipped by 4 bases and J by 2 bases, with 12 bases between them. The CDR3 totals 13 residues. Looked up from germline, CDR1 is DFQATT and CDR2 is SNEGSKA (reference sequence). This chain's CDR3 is CSATGYFPYEQYF. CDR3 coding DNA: TGCAGTGCTACAGGTTACTTTCCCTACGAGCAGTACTTC.

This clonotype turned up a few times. CDR3 in amino acids: CASTTGTVTLNEQFF. CDR3 bases: TGTGCCAGCACCACCGGGACGGTGACTCTCAATGAGCAGTTCTTC. The chain joins TRBV12-3 or TRBV12-4 to TRBJ2-1, with D possibly being TRBD1 or TRBD2 (5 bases each). The CDR3 is 15 residues long. V dropped 7 bases and J dropped 6 bases, with 19 bases sitting between them.

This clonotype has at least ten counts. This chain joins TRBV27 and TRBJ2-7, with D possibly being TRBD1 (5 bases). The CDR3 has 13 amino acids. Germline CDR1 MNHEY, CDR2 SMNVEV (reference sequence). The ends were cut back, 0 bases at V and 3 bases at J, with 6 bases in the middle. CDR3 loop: CASSLSRGYEQYF. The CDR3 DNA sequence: TGTGCCAGCAGTTTATCTAGGGGCTACGAGCAGTACTTC.

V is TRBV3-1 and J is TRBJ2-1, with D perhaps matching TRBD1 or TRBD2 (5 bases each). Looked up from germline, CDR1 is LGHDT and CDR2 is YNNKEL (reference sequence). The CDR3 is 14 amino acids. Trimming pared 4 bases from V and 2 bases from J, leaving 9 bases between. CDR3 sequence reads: CASSPGPTYNEQFF. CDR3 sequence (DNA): TGTGCCAGCAGCCCGGGACCGACCTACAATGAGCAGTTCTTC.

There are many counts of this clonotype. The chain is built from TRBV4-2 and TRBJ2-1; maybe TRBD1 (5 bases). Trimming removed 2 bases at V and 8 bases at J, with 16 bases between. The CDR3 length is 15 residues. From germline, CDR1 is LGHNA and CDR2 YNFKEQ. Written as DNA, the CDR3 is TGTGCCAGCAGCCAATACCGGAGACAGTCCGATGAGCAGTTCTTC. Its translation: CASSQYRRQSDEQFF.

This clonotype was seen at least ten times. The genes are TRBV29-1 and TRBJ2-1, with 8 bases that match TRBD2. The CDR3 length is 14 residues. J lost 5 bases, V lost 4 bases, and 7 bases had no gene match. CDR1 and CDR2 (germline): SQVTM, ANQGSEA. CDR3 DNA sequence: TGCAGCGTTGCGTTCCGACTAGCGAACAATGAGCAGTTCTTC. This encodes CSVAFRLANNEQFF.

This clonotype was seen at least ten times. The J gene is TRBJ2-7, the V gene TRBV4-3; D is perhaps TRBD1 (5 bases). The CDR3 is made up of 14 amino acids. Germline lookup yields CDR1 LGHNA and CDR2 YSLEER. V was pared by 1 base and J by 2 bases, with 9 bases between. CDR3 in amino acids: CASSQVGRAYEQYF. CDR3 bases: TGCGCCAGCAGCCAAGTAGGCAGGGCCTACGAGCAGTACTTC.

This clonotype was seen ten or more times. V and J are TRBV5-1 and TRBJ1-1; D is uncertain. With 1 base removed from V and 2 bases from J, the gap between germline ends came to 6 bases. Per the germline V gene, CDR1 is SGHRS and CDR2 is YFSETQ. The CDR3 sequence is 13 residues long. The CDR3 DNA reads TGCGCCAGCAGCTTGAAGGACAACACTGAAGCTTTCTTT. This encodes CASSLKDNTEAFF. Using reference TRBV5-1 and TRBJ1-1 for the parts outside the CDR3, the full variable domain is KAGVTQTPRYLIKTRGQQVTLSCSPISGHRSVSWYQQTPGQGLQFLFEYFSETQRNKGNFPGRFSGRQFSNSRSEMNVSTLELGDSALYLCASSLKDNTEAFFGQGTRLTVV.

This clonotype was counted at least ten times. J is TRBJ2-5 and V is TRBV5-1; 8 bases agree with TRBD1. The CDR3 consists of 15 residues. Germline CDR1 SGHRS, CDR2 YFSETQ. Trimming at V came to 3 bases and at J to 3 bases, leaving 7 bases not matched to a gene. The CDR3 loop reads CASSSDRAFEETQYF. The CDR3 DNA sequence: TGCGCCAGCAGCTCGGACAGGGCGTTTGAAGAGACCCAGTACTTC.

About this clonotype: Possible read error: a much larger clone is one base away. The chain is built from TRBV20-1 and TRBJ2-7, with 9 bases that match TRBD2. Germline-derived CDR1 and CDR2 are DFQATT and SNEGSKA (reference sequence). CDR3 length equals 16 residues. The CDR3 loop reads CCARSLSGGSVYEQYF. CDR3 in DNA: TGCTGTGCTAGAAGTCTTAGCGGGGGTTCCGTCTACGAGCAGTACTTC.

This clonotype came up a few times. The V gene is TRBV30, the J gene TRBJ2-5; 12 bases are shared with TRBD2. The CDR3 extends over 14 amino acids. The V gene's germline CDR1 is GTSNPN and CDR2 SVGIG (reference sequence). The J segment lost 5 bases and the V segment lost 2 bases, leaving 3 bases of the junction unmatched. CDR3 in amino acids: CAWSRLAGVETQYF. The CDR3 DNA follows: TGTGCCTGGAGTAGACTAGCGGGGGTGGAGACCCAGTACTTC.

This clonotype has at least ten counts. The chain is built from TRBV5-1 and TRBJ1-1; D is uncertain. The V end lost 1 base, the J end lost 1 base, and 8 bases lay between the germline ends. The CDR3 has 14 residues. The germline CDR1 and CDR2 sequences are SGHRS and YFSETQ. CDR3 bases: TGCGCCAGCAGCTTGTGGCTCAAGAACACTGAAGCTTTCTTT. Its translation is CASSLWLKNTEAFF.

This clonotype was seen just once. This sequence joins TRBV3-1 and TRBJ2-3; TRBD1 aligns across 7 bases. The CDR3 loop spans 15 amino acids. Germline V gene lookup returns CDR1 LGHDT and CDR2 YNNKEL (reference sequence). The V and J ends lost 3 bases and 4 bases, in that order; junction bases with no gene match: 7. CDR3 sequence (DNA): TGTGCCAGCAGCCAGGATTATGGACAGGCAGATACGCAGTATTTT. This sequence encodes CASSQDYGQADTQYF.